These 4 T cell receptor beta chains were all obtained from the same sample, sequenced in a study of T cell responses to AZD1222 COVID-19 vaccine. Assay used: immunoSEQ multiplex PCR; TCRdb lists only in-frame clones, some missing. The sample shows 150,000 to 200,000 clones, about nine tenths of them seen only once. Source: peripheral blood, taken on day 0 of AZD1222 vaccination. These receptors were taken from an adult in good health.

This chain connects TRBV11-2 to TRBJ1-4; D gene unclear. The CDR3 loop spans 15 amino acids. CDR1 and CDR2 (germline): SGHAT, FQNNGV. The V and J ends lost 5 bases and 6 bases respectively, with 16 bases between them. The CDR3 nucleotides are TGTGCCAGCAGCCTGTCCGGGCAGGCCTATGAAAAACTGTTTTTT. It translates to CASSLSGQAYEKLFF.

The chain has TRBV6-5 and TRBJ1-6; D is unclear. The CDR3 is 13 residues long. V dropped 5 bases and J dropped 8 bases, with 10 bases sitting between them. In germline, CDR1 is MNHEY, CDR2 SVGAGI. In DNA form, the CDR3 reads TGTGCCAGCAGTCACCGGGAAGATTCACCCCTCCACTTT. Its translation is CASSHREDSPLHF.

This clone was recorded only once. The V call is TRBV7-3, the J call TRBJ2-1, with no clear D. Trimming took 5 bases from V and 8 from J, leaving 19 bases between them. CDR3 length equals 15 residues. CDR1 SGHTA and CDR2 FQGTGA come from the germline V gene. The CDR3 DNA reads TGTGCCAGCAGCCCGGTGGGGTACACACGGGATGAGCAGTTCTTC. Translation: CASSPVGYTRDEQFF.

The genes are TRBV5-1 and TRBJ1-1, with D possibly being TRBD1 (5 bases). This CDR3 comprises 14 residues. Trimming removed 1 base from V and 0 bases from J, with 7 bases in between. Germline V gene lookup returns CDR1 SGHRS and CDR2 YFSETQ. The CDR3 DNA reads TGCGCCAGCAGCTTGACAGGTCTGAACACTGAAGCTTTCTTT. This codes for CASSLTGLNTEAFF.